Each of the 6 T cell receptor beta chains below was sequenced from the same sample in a study of early T cells in non-severe SARS-CoV-2 infection (dated by TCRdb to the early 2020s). Libraries were built with 5' RACE. The reads were generated on a NextSeq 500. TCRdb reworked the public reads: Q25 trimming with fastp, MiXCR clone assembly, productive beta chains retained. Every entry covers one CDR3 protein and lists the most common genes and DNA from its rows. The sample profile shows about 50,000 distinct CDR3 sequences; around 6.9% of them were found once. Of the sample, approximately 3% falls within the top ten clones. Sequenced material: whole blood, taken at baseline. The receptors shown here come from an adult who was a healthcare worker with PCR-confirmed SARS-CoV-2 infection or an uninfected control (not recorded which).

This clonotype was picked up many times. The chain is built from TRBV19 and TRBJ1-5; D might be TRBD1 (5 bases). CDR1 is LNHDA and CDR2 is SQIVND in the germline V gene (reference sequence). This CDR3 contains 15 residues. V was trimmed by 4 bases and J by 0 bases, leaving 10 bases between them. Here the CDR3 reads CASSTGTASNQPQHF. Written as DNA, the CDR3 is TGTGCCAGTAGTACCGGGACCGCTAGCAATCAGCCCCAGCATTTT.

This clonotype was seen a few times. This sequence joins TRBV28 and TRBJ2-7; 7 nucleotides line up with TRBD2. V dropped 4 bases and J dropped 4; count of bases not matched to a gene: 4. Germline V lookup: CDR1 MDHEN, CDR2 SYDVKM. CDR3 length: 13 residues. The CDR3 nucleotides are TGTGCCAGCAGTTCCGGGGAGGGATACGAGCAGTACTTC. This gives the protein CASSSGEGYEQYF. The variable domain in full, completed from reference TRBV28 and TRBJ2-7, reads DVKVTQSSRYLVKRTGEKVFLECVQDMDHENMFWYRQDPGLGLRLIYFSYDVKMKEKGDIPEGYSVSREKKERFSLILESASTNQTSMYLCASSSGEGYEQYFGPGTRLTVT.

This clonotype appeared many times. V is TRBV6-2 or TRBV6-3 and J is TRBJ2-1; perhaps TRBD2 as D (5 bases). Trimming removed 0 bases at V and 8 bases at J, with 23 bases between. Germline CDR1 and CDR2: MNHEY and SVGEGT. CDR3 length: 18 residues. In DNA form, the CDR3 reads TGTGCCAGCAGTTACTCGTCGGGTCTCCGGGGATTCTCGGATGAGCAGTTCTTC. Translating gives CASSYSSGLRGFSDEQFF.

Ten or more counts support this clonotype. J is TRBJ2-7 and V is TRBV7-8; D unclear. This CDR3 is 12 amino acids long. CDR1 and CDR2 (germline): SGHVS, FQNEAQ. The V end lost 2 bases, the J end lost 4 bases, and 6 bases lay between the germline ends. The CDR3: CASSLSLYEQYF. The DNA of the CDR3 is TGTGCCAGCAGCTTAAGTCTGTACGAGCAGTACTTC.

This clonotype was found many times. J is TRBJ1-6 and V is TRBV9; no firm D call. Trimming removed 3 bases from V and 11 bases from J, with 12 bases in between. Germline CDR1 reads SGDLS; CDR2 reads YYNGEE. The CDR3 runs 13 residues. The CDR3 DNA reads TGTGCCAGCAGCGAGTTGGACGGGGCACCCCTCCACTTT. As protein: CASSELDGAPLHF.

This clonotype was detected many times. The gene calls are TRBV5-1 and TRBJ1-6, with a tentative D call TRBD1 (6 bases). CDR1 is SGHRS, CDR2 YFSETQ, per germline. With 5 bases removed from V and 10 bases from J, the gap between germline ends came to 25 bases. There are 17 residues in the CDR3. The CDR3 loop is CASRYSVRQGQGSPLHF. The CDR3, as DNA: TGCGCCAGCAGATACTCCGTGAGGCAGGGGCAGGGCTCACCCCTCCACTTT.